What follows are 28 T cell receptor beta chains derived from one specimen sequenced in a study of identical twins. Each CDR3 protein gets one entry after TCRdb re-called the 5' RACE reads with MiXCR. The sample lists around 530,000 distinct CDR3 sequences, 13% to 15% occurring once. A further study also used this sample, focusing on yellow fever vaccine responses in identical twins.

The sample was CD4+ T cells sorted from blood. Receptors were obtained from a woman in her late teens or twenties in good health.

This chain uses TRBV14 with TRBJ2-3; TRBD2 might be the D (5 bases). The germline CDR1 and CDR2 sequences are SGHDN and FVKESK. Between the trimmed V and J ends, which lost 0 bases and 8 bases, there was a span of 12 bases. The CDR3 length is 14 residues. CDR3 loop: CASSQDPFRGTQYF. The CDR3 DNA is TGTGCCAGCAGCCAAGATCCGTTCCGGGGTACGCAGTATTTT.

This clonotype was seen more than once but under ten times. The rearrangement links TRBV20-1 to TRBJ2-7; TRBD2 matches 9 bases. The germline gives CDR1 DFQATT, CDR2 SNEGSKA (reference sequence). CDR3 size: 14 residues. The V segment lost 2 bases and the J segment 6 bases; nucleotides outside the gene matches: 8. The CDR3 spells CSARPEAGGLEQYF. CDR3 nucleotide sequence: TGCAGTGCTAGACCCGAAGCGGGAGGCCTCGAGCAGTACTTC.

The rearrangement uses TRBV2 and TRBJ2-1, with D maybe TRBD2 (5 bases). Germline CDR1 and CDR2: SNHLY and FYNNEI. The CDR3 is 14 amino acids. Trimming removed 6 bases at V and 5 bases at J, with 14 bases between. The CDR3 spells CASSAGSRDNEQFF. The CDR3 DNA reads TGTGCCAGCAGCGCCGGGTCGCGGGACAATGAGCAGTTCTTC.

This clonotype was counted a few times. The J gene is TRBJ2-1, the V gene TRBV20-1; D may be TRBD1 (5 bases). In germline, CDR1 is DFQATT, CDR2 SNEGSKA (reference sequence). V shed 7 bases and J shed 2 bases, with 18 bases lying between them. The CDR3 has 15 residues. The CDR3 spells CSVMVGVETYNEQFF. The CDR3 DNA sequence: TGCAGTGTTATGGTAGGGGTGGAGACCTACAATGAGCAGTTCTTC.

This clonotype was counted only a few times. The chain's CDR3 is CASSINLAGQYNEQFF. In DNA, the CDR3 is TGTGCCAGCAGCATAAATTTAGCGGGCCAATACAATGAGCAGTTCTTC. The rearrangement uses TRBV7-8 and TRBJ2-1; 7 bases agree with TRBD2. CDR1 SGHVS and CDR2 FQNEAQ come from the germline V gene. The length of the CDR3 is 16 residues. Trimming took 5 bases from V and 4 from J; bases not matched to a gene: 11. The variable domain in full, with the rest retrieved from reference TRBV7-8 and TRBJ2-1, is GAGVSQSPRYKVAKRGQDVALRCDPISGHVSLFWYQQALGQGPEFLTYFQNEAQLDKSGLPSDRFFAERPEGSVSTLKIQRTQQEDSAVYLCASSINLAGQYNEQFFGPGTRLTVL.

V and J are TRBV4-2 and TRBJ1-1; 11 positions match TRBD1. J was trimmed by 5 bases and V by 4 bases; bases with no gene match: 6. This CDR3 has 15 residues. Germline CDR1 reads LGHNA; CDR2 reads YNFKEQ. DNA for the CDR3: TGTGCCAGCAGCCTGGGGACAGGGGGAGATACTGAAGCTTTCTTT. Protein product: CASSLGTGGDTEAFF.

CDR3 residues: CASSVGQVYGYTF. In DNA form, the CDR3 reads TGCGCCAGCAGCGTGGGACAGGTCTATGGCTACACCTTC. The V gene is TRBV5-1, the J gene TRBJ1-2, with 8 positions matching TRBD1. Germline CDR1 is SGHRS and CDR2 is YFSETQ. CDR3 length equals 13 residues. V was pared by 4 bases and J by 4 bases, with 3 bases of the junction left unmatched.

This clonotype was detected only a few times. The chain uses TRBV15 and TRBJ2-2; 8 bases map to TRBD2. Germline values: CDR1 LNHNV, CDR2 YYDKDF (reference sequence). This CDR3 spans 14 amino acids. The junction had 8 bases not matched to a gene; V was cut back by 2 bases and J by 12 bases. CDR3 sequence reads: CATSRSSTSVQLFF. The CDR3 DNA follows: TGTGCCACCAGCAGATCGTCGACTAGCGTGCAGCTGTTTTTT.

This clonotype was seen more than once but under ten times. The chain employs TRBV12-3 or TRBV12-4 and TRBJ1-1, with D uncertain. V lost 7 bases and J lost 3, with 9 bases in between. The CDR3 is made up of 12 amino acids. The CDR3 sequence is CASTTWDTEAFF. The CDR3 nucleotides read TGTGCCAGCACCACTTGGGACACTGAAGCTTTCTTT.

This clonotype was seen only a few times. The chain employs TRBV27 and TRBJ2-3, with TRBD2 matching over 7 bases. The CDR3 totals 15 residues. V lost 3 bases and J lost 6; bases outside the gene matches: 9. Germline CDR1 reads MNHEY; CDR2 reads SMNVEV (reference sequence). The CDR3 sequence: CASSFSAAGRDTQYF. DNA of the CDR3: TGTGCCAGCAGTTTTTCGGCGGCCGGGAGGGATACGCAGTATTTT.

V usage is TRBV20-1 and J usage is TRBJ2-1, with 7 bases lining up with TRBD2. CDR1 DFQATT and CDR2 SNEGSKA come from the germline V gene (reference sequence). The CDR3 has 16 residues. J was trimmed by 7 bases and V by 0 bases; bases with no gene match: 12. The CDR3 loop is CSARDLFTGLTNEQFF. The CDR3 coding sequence is TGCAGTGCTAGAGATCTATTTACGGGACTAACAAATGAGCAGTTCTTC.

The chain couples TRBV11-2 to TRBJ2-5, with D unclear. Germline CDR1 is SGHAT and CDR2 is FQNNGV. The V and J ends lost 0 bases and 2 bases respectively, with 13 bases between them. The CDR3 has 16 residues. The CDR3 DNA follows: TGTGCCAGCAGCTTAGAGCGTGGCTTATCTCAAGAGACCCAGTACTTC. Translation: CASSLERGLSQETQYF.

This clonotype appeared a few times. The chain combines TRBV3-1 with TRBJ2-5; 8 nucleotides match TRBD2. The V and J ends lost 4 bases and 4 bases, in that order; junction bases with no gene match: 11. CDR3 size: 16 residues. Germline CDR1 reads LGHDT; CDR2 reads YNNKEL (reference sequence). CDR3 region: CASSPQPGLGAETQYF. The CDR3 DNA follows: TGTGCCAGCAGCCCACAACCGGGACTAGGAGCAGAGACCCAGTACTTC.

This clonotype has only a few counts. The chain couples TRBV14 to TRBJ2-3; tentative D call: TRBD2 (5 bases). CDR3 size: 16 residues. The V gene lost 0 bases and the J gene lost 2 bases, with 12 bases spanning the gap. Germline CDR1 reads SGHDN; CDR2 reads FVKESK. The CDR3 here is CASSQDKSGPTDTQYF. DNA of the CDR3: TGTGCCAGCAGCCAAGATAAGAGCGGCCCCACAGATACGCAGTATTTT. The whole variable domain, filled in from reference TRBV14 and TRBJ2-3, reads EAGVTQFPSHSVIEKGQTVTLRCDPISGHDNLYWYRRVMGKEIKFLLHFVKESKQDESGMPNNRFLAERTGGTYSTLKVQPAELEDSGVYFCASSQDKSGPTDTQYFGPGTRLTVL.

This clonotype came up a few times. V and J are TRBV3-1 and TRBJ1-2, with no clear D. V lost 1 base and J 7 bases, leaving 7 bases between the germline ends. This CDR3 is built from 12 residues. The germline V gene has CDR1 LGHDT and CDR2 YNNKEL (reference sequence). The CDR3 spells CASSQADSGYTF. The CDR3 region has the DNA TGTGCCAGCAGCCAAGCAGATTCTGGCTACACCTTC.

This clonotype turned up a few times. The V call is TRBV4-1, the J call TRBJ2-1, with 10 bases that match TRBD2. The CDR3 extends over 17 amino acids. Germline V CDR1 and CDR2: MGHRA, YSYEKL. J gave up 5 bases and V 0 bases, and 7 bases lay outside the gene matches. The CDR3 protein is CASSQERRTSGNNEQFF. The DNA for the CDR3 is TGCGCCAGCAGCCAAGAACGTCGGACTAGCGGAAACAATGAGCAGTTCTTC.

There are many counts of this clonotype. The rearrangement joins TRBV5-1 to TRBJ2-5; D is undetermined. This CDR3 is built from 12 residues. V dropped 4 bases and J dropped 1 base, with 5 bases sitting between them. Germline assignment: CDR1 SGHRS and CDR2 YFSETQ. In DNA form, the CDR3 reads TGCGCCAGCAGCGCGTCCCAAGAGACCCAGTACTTC. Translating gives CASSASQETQYF.

This clonotype was detected ten times or more. The chain is built from TRBV12-3 or TRBV12-4 and TRBJ2-7; no definite D call. The CDR3 has 11 residues. V lost 6 bases to trimming and J lost 3 bases, with 6 bases between them. CDR3 in DNA: TGTGCCAGCAGGGGGAACTACGAGCAGTACTTC. Amino acids: CASRGNYEQYF.

This clonotype has just a few counts. J is TRBJ1-1 and V is TRBV14; no clear D gene. The CDR3 contains 15 residues. V shed 2 bases and J shed 0 bases, with 10 bases lying between them. Germline loops: CDR1 SGHDN, CDR2 FVKESK. Here the CDR3 reads CASSQLGVLNTEAFF. CDR3 bases: TGTGCCAGCAGCCAACTTGGAGTACTGAACACTGAAGCTTTCTTT. The entire variable domain, with the rest obtained from reference TRBV14 and TRBJ1-1, is as follows: EAGVTQFPSHSVIEKGQTVTLRCDPISGHDNLYWYRRVMGKEIKFLLHFVKESKQDESGMPNNRFLAERTGGTYSTLKVQPAELEDSGVYFCASSQLGVLNTEAFFGQGTRLTVV.

There are a few counts of this clonotype. This sequence joins TRBV2 and TRBJ2-2, with D tentatively TRBD2 (5 bases). Trimming stripped 1 base from V and 0 bases from J, with 15 bases between. The CDR3 has 18 residues. Germline V gene sequence: CDR1 SNHLY, CDR2 FYNNEI. The CDR3 sequence: CASSEVTRYFANTGELFF. The DNA of the CDR3 is TGTGCCAGCAGTGAAGTTACTAGGTACTTCGCGAACACCGGGGAGCTGTTTTTT.

The V call is TRBV20-1, the J call TRBJ2-3; D call uncertain. The germline V gene has CDR1 DFQATT and CDR2 SNEGSKA (reference sequence). V lost 8 bases, J lost 6 bases, and 9 bases lay in between. The CDR3 runs to 10 residues. This CDR3 reads CSMRQDTQYF. For the CDR3, the DNA is TGCAGTATGCGGCAGGATACGCAGTATTTT.

This clonotype was seen only a few times. The chain uses TRBV20-1 and TRBJ2-5, with a tentative D call TRBD2 (5 bases). The V gene lost 3 bases and the J gene lost 5 bases, with 16 bases spanning the gap. CDR1 is DFQATT, CDR2 SNEGSKA, per germline (reference sequence). The CDR3 covers 14 residues. CDR3 sequence (DNA): TGCAGTGCTAGCAAGGATGGCGGGTCGGAGACCCAGTACTTC. Amino acid sequence: CSASKDGGSETQYF.

In this sample, this clonotype turned up many times. This chain uses TRBV29-1 with TRBJ2-1; D ambiguous. CDR1 is SQVTM, CDR2 ANQGSEA, per germline. V lost 4 bases and J lost 6, with 10 bases in between. The CDR3 totals 12 residues. Here the CDR3 reads CSVVVTTNEQFF. Written as DNA, the CDR3 is TGCAGCGTTGTAGTAACTACCAATGAGCAGTTCTTC.

This clonotype was counted ten times or more. The gene calls are TRBV29-1 and TRBJ2-1, with D perhaps TRBD2 (5 bases). V lost 1 base and J lost 2, with 18 bases in between. The germline CDR1 and CDR2 sequences are SQVTM and ANQGSEA. This CDR3 contains 17 residues. The CDR3 reads CSVEVVASRKTYNEQFF. CDR3 DNA: TGCAGCGTTGAAGTGGTGGCTAGCCGGAAGACCTACAATGAGCAGTTCTTC.

The V call is TRBV10-3, the J call TRBJ2-1; 12 bases are a match to TRBD2. Trimming took 6 bases from V and 8 from J; bases not matched to a gene: 2. The CDR3 has 13 residues. Germline V gene sequence: CDR1 ENHRY, CDR2 SYGVKD. Here the CDR3 DNA reads TGTGCCATCAGGACTAGCGGGAGCGATGAGCAGTTCTTC. It codes for CAIRTSGSDEQFF.

A word on this clonotype: Just one base apart from a much larger clone, this may be a read error. This chain links TRBV6-2 or TRBV6-3 with TRBJ2-2, with TRBD1 as a possible D gene (5 bases). The germline V and J ends were trimmed by 6 bases and 6 bases, with 8 bases remaining between them. Germline V lookup: CDR1 MNHEY, CDR2 SVGEGT. The CDR3 consists of 12 residues. The CDR3 sequence is CASRQGAGELFF. DNA of the CDR3: TGTGCCAGCAGGCAAGGGGCCGGGGAGCTGTTTTTT.

This sequence joins TRBV5-5 and TRBJ2-7; D is undetermined. V was pared by 4 bases and J by 0 bases, with 14 bases between. Germline V gene lookup returns CDR1 SGHKS and CDR2 YYEKEE (reference sequence). The CDR3 covers 15 residues. The CDR3: CASSLTGLSSYEQYF. CDR3 sequence (DNA): TGTGCCAGCAGCCTGACCGGGCTAAGCTCCTACGAGCAGTACTTC.

A few counts support this clonotype. This sequence joins TRBV2 and TRBJ2-2, with a tentative D call TRBD2 (6 bases). The CDR3 extends over 16 amino acids. Trimming removed 4 bases from V and 4 bases from J, with 16 bases in between. The germline V gene has CDR1 SNHLY and CDR2 FYNNEI. CDR3 nucleotides: TGTGCCAGCAGTGGACTTAGCGTCGGGGGCACCGGGGAGCTGTTTTTT. Protein product: CASSGLSVGGTGELFF.